What follows are 18 T cell receptor beta chains derived from one specimen sequenced in a study of blood T cells in healthy people across ages. For the second PCR, which ran for about 6 to 11 cycles, a sample-barcoded 5' primer and a J-beta primer mix were used. TCRdb recomputed calls from the 5' RACE reads with MiXCR, one row per CDR3 protein. The sample carries roughly 800,000 distinct CDR3 sequences, 55% to 75% recorded once. Specimen: blood. These receptors originate from a young man in good health.

There are many counts of this clonotype. The V and J genes are TRBV7-6 and TRBJ2-5; D possibly uses TRBD1 or TRBD2 (5 bases each). CDR3 length equals 15 residues. Germline CDR1 is SGHVS and CDR2 is FNYEAQ. The germline V and J ends were trimmed by 3 bases and 5 bases, with 16 bases remaining between them. The CDR3, as DNA: TGTGCCAGCAGCTTCCGCCTGGGGGACGGGGAGACCCAGTACTTC. This translates into CASSFRLGDGETQYF. The variable domain in full, with the rest retrieved from reference TRBV7-6 and TRBJ2-5, is GAGVSQSPRYKVTKRGQDVALRCDPISGHVSLYWYRQALGQGPEFLTYFNYEAQQDKSGLPNDRFSAERPEGSISTLTIQRTEQRDSAMYRCASSFRLGDGETQYFGPGTRLLVL.

This clonotype occurred a few times. V gene TRBV28 combines with J gene TRBJ2-5, with TRBD2 matching over 11 bases. The J call could be wrong; TRBJ2-7 is a better fit for the DNA end. The germline CDR1 and CDR2 sequences are MDHEN and SYDVKM. The CDR3 consists of 18 residues. The DNA for the CDR3 is TGTGCCAGCAGCACTAGCGGGAGTGGACGCTACAGGGTCTACGAGCAGTACTTC. Residues: CASSTSGSGRYRVYEQYF.

The rearrangement links TRBV28 to TRBJ1-2; D uncertain. The CDR3 consists of 16 residues. Trimming removed 3 bases from V and 4 bases from J, with 18 bases in between. Germline CDR1 MDHEN, CDR2 SYDVKM. CDR3: CASSLRRVRRAYGYTF. The CDR3 region has the DNA TGTGCCAGCAGTTTGCGCAGAGTCCGTCGAGCCTATGGCTACACCTTC.

This chain uses TRBV20-1 with TRBJ2-5; D may match TRBD1 or TRBD2 (5 bases each). V lost 2 bases and J lost 2, with 12 bases in between. Germline lookup yields CDR1 DFQATT and CDR2 SNEGSKA (reference sequence). The CDR3 consists of 14 residues. CDR3 sequence: CSARPTGRQETQYF. DNA of the CDR3: TGCAGTGCTAGACCGACGGGGCGTCAAGAGACCCAGTACTTC.

The chain links TRBV7-2 to TRBJ1-6, with unresolved D. CDR1 is SGHTA, CDR2 FQGNSA, per germline. CDR3 length: 16 residues. The ends were cut back, 1 base at V and 0 bases at J, with 7 bases in the middle. DNA for the CDR3: TGTGCCAGCAGCTTAGATCTTAGCTCCTATAATTCACCCCTCCACTTT. Protein sequence: CASSLDLSSYNSPLHF.

This clonotype was found a few times. The chain uses TRBV12-3 or TRBV12-4 and TRBJ2-7, with TRBD1 matching over 7 bases. The V segment lost 6 bases and the J segment 6 bases; nucleotides outside the gene matches: 8. The CDR3 runs to 13 residues. The chain's CDR3 is CASRPGQAGEQYF. In DNA form, the CDR3 reads TGTGCCAGCAGACCCGGACAGGCGGGCGAGCAGTACTTC.

This clonotype was recorded many times. The rearrangement links TRBV7-2 to TRBJ2-1; 7 bases agree with TRBD2. CDR3 length equals 13 residues. CDR1 is SGHTA, CDR2 FQGNSA, per germline. Trimming took 7 bases from V and 8 from J; bases not matched to a gene: 8. CDR3: CASIPGGGDEQFF. For the CDR3, the DNA is TGTGCCAGCATCCCGGGGGGAGGGGATGAGCAGTTCTTC.

The chain combines TRBV3-1 with TRBJ2-7; D is possibly TRBD1 or TRBD2 (5 bases each). Per germline, CDR1 LGHDT and CDR2 YNNKEL (reference sequence). Trimming pared 3 bases from V and 5 bases from J, leaving 8 bases between. The CDR3 runs to 12 residues. The CDR3 reads CASSQGTNEQYF. As DNA, the CDR3 is TGTGCCAGCAGCCAGGGGACCAACGAGCAGTACTTC.

The rearrangement joins TRBV12-3 or TRBV12-4 to TRBJ2-6; perhaps TRBD2 as D (6 bases). The CDR3 extends over 16 amino acids. V was cut by 2 bases and J by 0 bases, with 8 bases left in between. The chain's CDR3 is CASSLYGSSGANVLTF. CDR3 nucleotide sequence: TGTGCCAGCAGTTTATACGGGAGCTCTGGGGCCAACGTCCTGACTTTC.

The chain uses TRBV29-1 and TRBJ2-1, with D possibly TRBD1 on 6 matching bases. The end of the DNA is better explained by TRBJ2-7, so the J call may be wrong. Per germline, CDR1 SQVTM and CDR2 ANQGSEA. The CDR3 extends over 12 amino acids. The CDR3 spells CSVGQIWNEQYF. In DNA, the CDR3 is TGCAGCGTCGGACAGATTTGGAATGAGCAGTACTTC.

The chain combines TRBV20-1 with TRBJ2-4, with 11 bases lining up with TRBD2. Near its end, the DNA agrees better with TRBJ2-7, so the J call may be wrong. CDR1 and CDR2 (germline): DFQATT, SNEGSKA (reference sequence). The CDR3 length is 13 residues. The CDR3 here is CSALPGLADEQYF. The DNA of the CDR3 is TGCAGTGCCCTACCGGGACTAGCGGACGAGCAGTACTTC.

V gene TRBV13 combines with J gene TRBJ2-7, with 10 bases matching TRBD2. Looked up from germline, CDR1 is PRHDT and CDR2 is FYEKMQ (reference sequence). The V gene end was trimmed by 5 bases and the J gene end by 6 bases; junction bases not matched to a gene: 10. The CDR3 length is 15 residues. As DNA, the CDR3 is TGTGCCAGCAGCCTCTCTAAGCGGGGGGGAGGCGAGCAGTACTTC. Protein: CASSLSKRGGGEQYF.

The V and J genes are TRBV5-1 and TRBJ2-5, with a weak D call TRBD1 (5 bases). The CDR3 runs 15 residues. CDR1 is SGHRS and CDR2 is YFSETQ in the germline V gene. The V gene lost 1 base and the J gene lost 1 base, with 11 bases spanning the gap. The CDR3 region has the DNA TGCGCCAGCAGCTTGATCCGACAGATCCAAGAGACCCAGTACTTC. It is translated as CASSLIRQIQETQYF. The full variable domain, rest sourced from reference TRBV5-1 and TRBJ2-5, is KAGVTQTPRYLIKTRGQQVTLSCSPISGHRSVSWYQQTPGQGLQFLFEYFSETQRNKGNFPGRFSGRQFSNSRSEMNVSTLELGDSALYLCASSLIRQIQETQYFGPGTRLLVL.

This clonotype has a handful of counts. This chain links TRBV4-3 with TRBJ1-2; the D gene is possibly TRBD1 (5 bases). The CDR3 is 15 amino acids. V lost 4 bases and J 3 bases, leaving 15 bases between the germline ends. The germline gives CDR1 LGHNA, CDR2 YSLEER. The CDR3 DNA reads as TGCGCCAGCAGCCGAATTGCCCAGGGAGACTATGGCTACACCTTC. This codes for CASSRIAQGDYGYTF.

The chain joins TRBV20-1 to TRBJ2-7, with 7 bases matching TRBD2. Germline V gene sequence: CDR1 DFQATT, CDR2 SNEGSKA (reference sequence). This CDR3 is 13 amino acids long. The J segment lost 2 bases and the V segment lost 7 bases, leaving 8 bases of the junction unmatched. The chain's CDR3 is CSVSRGSTYEQYF. DNA of the CDR3: TGCAGTGTTTCGCGGGGGTCTACCTACGAGCAGTACTTC.

This clonotype was seen a few times. The chain couples TRBV7-2 to TRBJ2-3; D is uncertain. Trimming stripped 4 bases from V and 2 bases from J, with 7 bases between. The CDR3 is 13 amino acids. CDR1 SGHTA and CDR2 FQGNSA come from the germline V gene. The CDR3 is CASSSPYTDTQYF. The CDR3, as DNA: TGTGCCAGCAGCTCTCCGTACACAGATACGCAGTATTTT.

The chain links TRBV27 to TRBJ2-1, with TRBD1 identical over 10 bases. Trimming removed 6 bases from V and 2 bases from J; junction bases left unmatched: 4. Per germline, CDR1 MNHEY and CDR2 SMNVEV (reference sequence). This CDR3 spans 15 amino acids. The CDR3 nucleotides read TGTGCCAGCAGCCGGGACAGGGGAACCTACAATGAGCAGTTCTTC. Protein: CASSRDRGTYNEQFF.

The rearrangement joins TRBV12-3 or TRBV12-4 to TRBJ1-6; 7 bases map to TRBD1. This CDR3 comprises 15 residues. V shed 7 bases, J shed 7 bases, and the junction held 10 bases outside the gene matches. CDR3 region: CASTPGGRGNSPLHF. CDR3 nucleotides: TGTGCCAGCACCCCAGGGGGAAGGGGCAATTCACCCCTCCACTTT.